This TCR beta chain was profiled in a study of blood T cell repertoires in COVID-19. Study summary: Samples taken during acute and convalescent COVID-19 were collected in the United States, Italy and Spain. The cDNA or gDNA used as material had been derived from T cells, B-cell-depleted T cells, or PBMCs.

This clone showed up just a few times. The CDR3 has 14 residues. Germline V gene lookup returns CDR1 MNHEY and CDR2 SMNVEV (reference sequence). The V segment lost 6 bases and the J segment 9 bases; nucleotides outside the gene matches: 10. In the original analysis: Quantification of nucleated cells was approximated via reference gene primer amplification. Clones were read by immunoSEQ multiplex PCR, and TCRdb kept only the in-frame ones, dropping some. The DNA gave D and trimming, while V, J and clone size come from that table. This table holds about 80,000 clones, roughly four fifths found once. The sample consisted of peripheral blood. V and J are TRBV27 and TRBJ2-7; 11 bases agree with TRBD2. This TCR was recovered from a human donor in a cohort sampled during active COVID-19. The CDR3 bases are TGTGCCAGCAGCCCGATACTAGCGGGGGTGGGGCAGTACTTC. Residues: CASSPILAGVGQYF.